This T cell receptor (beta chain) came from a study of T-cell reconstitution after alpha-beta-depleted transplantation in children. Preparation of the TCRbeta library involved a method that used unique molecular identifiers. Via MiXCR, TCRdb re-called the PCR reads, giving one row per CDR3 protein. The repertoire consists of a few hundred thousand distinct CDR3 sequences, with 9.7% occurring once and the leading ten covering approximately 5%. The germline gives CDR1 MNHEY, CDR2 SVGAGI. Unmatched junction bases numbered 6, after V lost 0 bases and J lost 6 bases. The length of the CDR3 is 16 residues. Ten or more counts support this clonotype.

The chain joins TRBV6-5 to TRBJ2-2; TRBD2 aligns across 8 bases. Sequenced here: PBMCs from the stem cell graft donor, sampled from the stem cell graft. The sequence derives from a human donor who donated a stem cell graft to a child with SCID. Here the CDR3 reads CASSYSGSGDSGELFF. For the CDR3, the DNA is TGTGCCAGCAGTTACTCGGGTAGCGGGGATTCCGGGGAGCTGTTTTTT.